Given below is one TCR beta chain in context. What it binds is unknown. The sample originates from a study of T-cell memory formation after mild COVID-19. Turning to the study itself: Each donor largely had its own TCR clusters.

Study observations and caveats: Within pre-infection memory, some responding clones were found, suggesting cross-reactive memory joined.

TCR alpha and TCR beta cDNA libraries with sample barcodes and UMIs came from 5'RACE using constant-segment primers. Via MiXCR, TCRdb re-called the 5' RACE reads, giving one row per CDR3 protein. Here the sample spans some 300,000 distinct CDR3 sequences, 20% being singletons. Deletions cut 4 bases from V and 5 bases from J, with 16 bases between. The CDR3 sequence is 15 residues long. Source material: PBMCs or a T cell subset sorted from them (not recorded which). The sequence was collected from a man aged 18-30 years who had mild COVID-19 (a few samples of this study predate the infection). Cell type and time point are not known. V is TRBV12-3 or TRBV12-4 and J is TRBJ2-3; D is tentatively TRBD1 or TRBD2 (5 bases each). CDR3 coding DNA: TGTGCCAGCAGTTCCCTTTTGGGGGTGGGAGATACGCAGTATTTT. This encodes CASSSLLGVGDTQYF.